The 32 T cell receptor beta chains below come from one sample, sequenced in a study of blood T cells in healthy people across ages (dated by TCRdb to about 2015). Libraries were built with 5' RACE. Sequencing used an Illumina HiSeq 2500. A second PCR of roughly 7 to 11 cycles was run with a J-beta primer mix and a sample-barcoded 5' primer. TCRdb ran its own pipeline on the public reads, namely fastp trimming at Q25 and MiXCR clone calling, and kept in-frame beta chains. Duplicate CDR3 protein sequences are folded into a single record with the most common DNA and genes. The sample table holds around 1.5 million distinct CDR3 sequences, of which about 40% were seen once. 7% to 9.5% of the sample is taken by the ten largest. The specimen sequenced was blood. Receptor source: a woman aged 18 to 35 in good health.

This sequence joins TRBV5-1 and TRBJ2-7, with D perhaps matching TRBD2 (6 bases). CDR1 and CDR2 (germline): SGHRS, YFSETQ. The germline V and J ends were trimmed by 1 base and 1 base, with 15 bases remaining between them. CDR3 length equals 16 residues. CDR3 bases: TGCGCCAGCAGCTTGAGCCGGGGGAGACATTCCTACGAGCAGTACTTC. Its protein is CASSLSRGRHSYEQYF.

This clonotype was seen more than once but under ten times. The chain has TRBV6-6 and TRBJ2-7, with TRBD1 matching over 8 bases. V was clipped by 5 bases and J by 4 bases; unmatched bases: 4. Germline V lookup: CDR1 MNHNY, CDR2 SVGAGI (reference sequence). CDR3 length: 13 residues. CDR3 sequence (DNA): TGTGCCAGCAGTGACCGGGACAGGTACGAGCAGTACTTC. This sequence encodes CASSDRDRYEQYF.

Of note for this clonotype: The junction does not match germline at one end; this may be a read error. The chain links TRBV2 to TRBJ2-5; D gene uncertain. CDR1 is SNHLY and CDR2 is FYNNEI in the germline V gene. The CDR3 loop spans 13 amino acids. This CDR3 reads CASSNGAQEAQYF. The CDR3 DNA reads TGTGCCAGCTCTAACGGAGCGCAAGAGGCCCAGTACTTC. The whole variable domain, filled in from reference TRBV2 and TRBJ2-5, reads EPEVTQTPSHQVTQMGQEVILRCVPISNHLYFYWYRQILGQKVEFLVSFYNNEISEKSEIFDDQFSVERPDGSNFTLKIRSTKLEDSAMYFCASSNGAQEAQYFGPGTRLLVL.

This clonotype has a handful of counts. The CDR3 sequence is CSVYSGGGTDTQYF. The CDR3 coding sequence is TGCAGCGTCTATAGCGGGGGGGGCACAGATACGCAGTATTTT. The chain is built from TRBV29-1 and TRBJ2-3; TRBD2 matches at 11 bases. From germline, CDR1 is SQVTM and CDR2 ANQGSEA. There are 14 residues in the CDR3. J gave up 1 base and V 6 bases, and 3 bases lay outside the gene matches.

V gene TRBV7-6 combines with J gene TRBJ2-1, with 8 bases matching TRBD1. J was trimmed by 13 bases and V by 5 bases; bases with no gene match: 16. This CDR3 comprises 15 residues. Germline assignment: CDR1 SGHVS and CDR2 FNYEAQ. CDR3 protein: CASSAIQGVQETQFF. The CDR3 DNA sequence: TGTGCCAGCAGCGCTATACAGGGGGTTCAAGAGACCCAGTTCTTC.

This CDR3 reads CASSQVRGRYEQFF. For the CDR3, the DNA is TGCGCCAGCAGCCAAGTTAGGGGGCGATACGAGCAGTTCTTC. J is TRBJ2-1 and V is TRBV4-3, with 7 bases lining up with TRBD1. Germline CDR1 LGHNA, CDR2 YSLEER. CDR3 length: 14 amino acids. Trimming cost V 1 base and J 10 bases; bases outside gene matches: 7.

This chain links TRBV18 with TRBJ2-1; possibly TRBD1 or TRBD2 for D (5 bases each). Germline V CDR1 and CDR2: KGHSH, LQKENI. Trimming took 4 bases from V and 6 from J, leaving 13 bases between them. CDR3 length equals 14 residues. The CDR3: CASSLPPGANEQFF. The DNA for the CDR3 is TGTGCCAGCTCACTCCCACCCGGGGCCAATGAGCAGTTCTTC.

The chain couples TRBV3-1 to TRBJ2-5; D not certain. The J call may not be correct, given that the DNA end is closer to TRBJ2-7. Germline values: CDR1 LGHDT, CDR2 YNNKEL (reference sequence). The CDR3 has 14 residues. In DNA, the CDR3 is TGTGCCAGCAGCCAAGTTCTGGAAGCCTACGAGCAGTACTTC. Translation gives CASSQVLEAYEQYF.

This clonotype was detected a few times. The chain joins TRBV3-1 to TRBJ2-4; 14 nucleotides line up with TRBD2. V was clipped by 6 bases and J by 1 base; unmatched bases: 5. CDR3 length: 17 residues. CDR1 is LGHDT and CDR2 is YNNKEL in the germline V gene (reference sequence). CDR3 sequence reads: CASSRTSGRKAKNIQYF. The CDR3 nucleotides are TGTGCCAGCAGTCGGACTAGCGGGAGGAAGGCCAAAAACATTCAGTACTTC. Full variable domain (missing parts from reference TRBV3-1 and TRBJ2-4): DTAVSQTPKYLVTQMGNDKSIKCEQNLGHDTMYWYKQDSKKFLKIMFSYNNKELIINETVPNRFSPKSPDKAHLNLHINSLELGDSAVYFCASSRTSGRKAKNIQYFGAGTRLSVL.

This clonotype has a single count. At one boundary the junction diverges from the germline segment, which might be a read error. This chain connects TRBV5-6 to TRBJ2-1, with TRBD1 as a possible D gene (7 bases). The germline gives CDR1 SGHDT, CDR2 YYEEEE. The CDR3 extends over 15 amino acids. CDR3 sequence: CASGLTGRDYNEQFF. In DNA form, the CDR3 reads TGTGCCAGCGGCTTGACAGGGCGGGACTACAATGAGCAGTTCTTC.

V gene TRBV20-1 combines with J gene TRBJ1-2; D gene unclear. V was clipped by 0 bases and J by 1 base, with 15 bases between them. Looked up from germline, CDR1 is DFQATT and CDR2 is SNEGSKA (reference sequence). The CDR3 covers 16 residues. The CDR3 nucleotides are TGCAGTGCTAGAGAACGAGACCGTCTTGGTAACTATGGCTACACCTTC. Amino acids: CSARERDRLGNYGYTF.

Only a few counts were recorded for this clonotype. The chain is built from TRBV10-3 and TRBJ2-3, with D perhaps TRBD1 or TRBD2 (5 bases each). The CDR3 runs to 11 residues. V was cut by 6 bases and J by 4 bases, with 5 bases left in between. Looked up from germline, CDR1 is ENHRY and CDR2 is SYGVKD. DNA of the CDR3: TGTGCCATCAGGGGGGCAGATACGCAGTATTTT. Encoded protein: CAIRGADTQYF.

The chain employs TRBV9 and TRBJ2-3; D remains unclear. V lost 0 bases and J 5 bases, leaving 16 bases between the germline ends. The germline CDR1 and CDR2 sequences are SGDLS and YYNGEE. The CDR3 length is 16 residues. The CDR3 is CASSVGGSGWIDTQYF. In DNA, the CDR3 is TGTGCCAGCAGCGTAGGCGGCAGTGGGTGGATAGATACGCAGTATTTT.

Only one count was recorded for this clonotype. A read error may account for a junction end that differs from germline. CDR3 sequence: CASIRRGYSPPHF. The CDR3 DNA follows: TGTGCCAGCATCCGAAGGGGCTATTCACCCCCCCACTTT. This sequence joins TRBV12-3 or TRBV12-4 and TRBJ1-6; D possibly corresponds to TRBD1 (5 bases). The CDR3 is made up of 13 amino acids.

V gene TRBV20-1 combines with J gene TRBJ2-3, with TRBD2 as a possible D gene (5 bases). The CDR3 sequence is 15 residues long. Trimming pared 5 bases from V and 3 bases from J, leaving 18 bases between. CDR1 and CDR2 from the germline V gene are DFQATT and SNEGSKA (reference sequence). The CDR3 sequence is CSAGPSGVRTDTQYF. The CDR3 DNA sequence: TGCAGTGCTGGACCCTCCGGGGTGAGGACAGATACGCAGTATTTT.

This clonotype was counted between two and nine times. The chain combines TRBV29-1 with TRBJ2-5; TRBD2 matches 8 bases. The V segment lost 7 bases and the J segment 11 bases; nucleotides outside the gene matches: 18. In germline, CDR1 is SQVTM, CDR2 ANQGSEA. The length of the CDR3 is 14 residues. The CDR3 coding sequence is TGCAGCGGTAACCGACTAGCGCTACAGCGGGAGCAGTACTTC. Translation gives CSGNRLALQREQYF. Together with reference TRBV29-1 and TRBJ2-5, the CDR3 gives the full variable domain: SAVISQKPSRDICQRGTSLTIQCQVDSQVTMMFWYRQQPGQSLTLIATANQGSEATYESGFVIDKFPISRPNLTFSTLTVSNMSPEDSSIYLCSGNRLALQREQYFGPGTRLLVL.

This clonotype was seen at least ten times. This chain uses TRBV4-1 with TRBJ2-1; D is perhaps TRBD1 or TRBD2 (5 bases each). The CDR3 covers 15 residues. V dropped 5 bases and J dropped 1 base, with 12 bases sitting between them. Germline V CDR1 and CDR2: MGHRA, YSYEKL. CDR3 amino acids: CASSAPGRSYNEQFF. CDR3 in DNA: TGCGCCAGCAGCGCGCCGGGACGATCCTACAATGAGCAGTTCTTC.

This clonotype was found a few times. The chain has TRBV28 and TRBJ1-2, with D possibly matching TRBD1 (5 bases). Germline CDR1 reads MDHEN; CDR2 reads SYDVKM. The CDR3 extends over 11 amino acids. V lost 11 bases, J lost 4 bases, and 11 bases lay in between. DNA of the CDR3: TGTGCCTGCCACCAGGGCTATGGCTACACCTTC. It codes for CACHQGYGYTF.

In DNA form, the CDR3 reads TGTGCCAGTACTCCCGACAGGGGGACAAGAGATACGCAGTATTTT. Its translation is CASTPDRGTRDTQYF. The chain carries TRBV19 and TRBJ2-3; TRBD1 aligns across 9 bases. The CDR3 is 15 residues long. Germline CDR1 and CDR2: LNHDA and SQIVND (reference sequence). Losses at the gene ends were 7 bases for V and 5 bases for J; bases not matched to a gene: 10. Combining the CDR3 with reference TRBV19 and TRBJ2-3 gives the whole variable domain DGGITQSPKYLFRKEGQNVTLSCEQNLNHDAMYWYRQDPGQGLRLIYYSQIVNDFQKGDIAEGYSVSREKKESFPLTVTSAQKNPTAFYLCASTPDRGTRDTQYFGPGTRLTVL.

V usage is TRBV9 and J usage is TRBJ2-3; TRBD2 matches 7 bases. From germline, CDR1 is SGDLS and CDR2 YYNGEE. After removal of 3 bases from V and 2 bases from J, the junction contained 6 bases not matched to a gene. There are 15 residues in the CDR3. The CDR3 DNA follows: TGTGCCAGCAGCGCTCAGCGGGATTACACAGATACGCAGTATTTT. It yields the protein CASSAQRDYTDTQYF. The entire variable domain, with the rest obtained from reference TRBV9 and TRBJ2-3, is as follows: DSGVTQTPKHLITATGQRVTLRCSPRSGDLSVYWYQQSLDQGLQFLIQYYNGEERAKGNILERFSAQQFPDLHSELNLSSLELGDSALYFCASSAQRDYTDTQYFGPGTRLTVL.

V usage is TRBV28 and J usage is TRBJ2-6; D is uncertain. The V end was cut by 8 bases, the J end by 0 bases, with 14 bases between. The CDR3 totals 16 residues. The germline V gene has CDR1 MDHEN and CDR2 SYDVKM. The CDR3 DNA sequence: TGTGCCAGCCTATCAACACCGGGCTCTGGGGCCAACGTCCTGACTTTC. The encoded protein is CASLSTPGSGANVLTF. The full variable domain, rest sourced from reference TRBV28 and TRBJ2-6, is DVKVTQSSRYLVKRTGEKVFLECVQDMDHENMFWYRQDPGLGLRLIYFSYDVKMKEKGDIPEGYSVSREKKERFSLILESASTNQTSMYLCASLSTPGSGANVLTFGAGSRLTVL.

This chain links TRBV12-3 or TRBV12-4 with TRBJ2-5, with unresolved D. This CDR3 has 12 residues. Trimming removed 8 bases from V and 1 base from J, with 8 bases in between. The CDR3 here is CASGPAQETQYF. The CDR3, as DNA: TGTGCCAGCGGTCCTGCCCAAGAGACCCAGTACTTC.

The V and J genes are TRBV5-8 and TRBJ2-7; TRBD1 agrees at 7 bases. CDR3 length: 14 amino acids. V shed 5 bases and J 2 bases; nucleotides not matched to a gene: 7. Per the germline V gene, CDR1 is SGHTS and CDR2 is YDEGEE. CDR3 bases: TGTGCCAGCAGTAACCGGGACAGTCCCTACGAGCAGTACTTC. Translated: CASSNRDSPYEQYF.

The sample holds a few counts of this clonotype. J is TRBJ1-1 and V is TRBV27; no clear D gene. Trimming removed 7 bases at V and 11 bases at J, with 14 bases between. This CDR3 contains 11 residues. The germline V gene has CDR1 MNHEY and CDR2 SMNVEV (reference sequence). This CDR3 reads CASKTGSLAFF. DNA for the CDR3: TGTGCCAGCAAGACCGGGAGTCTGGCTTTCTTT.

Only a few counts were recorded for this clonotype. The J gene is TRBJ1-6, the V gene TRBV6-5; unclear D gene. V shed 6 bases and J shed 1 base, with 7 bases lying between them. The CDR3 covers 14 residues. Germline V CDR1 and CDR2: MNHEY, SVGAGI. The CDR3 protein is CASSTGSYNSPLHF. For the CDR3, the DNA is TGTGCCAGCAGCACGGGGTCCTATAATTCACCCCTCCACTTT.

This clonotype was observed once. This chain uses TRBV12-3 or TRBV12-4 with TRBJ1-6; D ambiguous. With 7 bases removed from V and 15 bases from J, the gap between germline ends came to 13 bases. The CDR3 is made up of 11 amino acids. The CDR3 sequence: CASTPGGYLHF. In DNA, the CDR3 is TGTGCCAGCACACCTGGTGGATACCTCCACTTT.

The chain joins TRBV12-3 or TRBV12-4 to TRBJ2-2; 7 bases match TRBD2. With V trimmed by 6 bases and J by 6 bases, 10 bases remained unmatched. The CDR3 sequence is 15 residues long. The DNA of the CDR3 is TGTGCCAGCAGAGAGGCCAGGGCGGGAGCCGGGGAGCTGTTTTTT. It translates to CASREARAGAGELFF.

V usage is TRBV19 and J usage is TRBJ2-3; D not resolved. In germline, CDR1 is LNHDA, CDR2 SQIVND (reference sequence). Between the trimmed V and J ends, which lost 4 bases and 5 bases, there was a span of 10 bases. This CDR3 is built from 13 residues. The CDR3 sequence is CASSRLPGDTQYF. Written as DNA, the CDR3 is TGTGCCAGTAGTAGGCTGCCGGGAGATACGCAGTATTTT.

The chain recombines TRBV6-2 or TRBV6-3 with TRBJ2-1; perhaps TRBD2 as D (6 bases). This CDR3 is built from 15 residues. Germline V gives CDR1 MNHEY, CDR2 SVGEGT. The V end was cut by 4 bases, the J end by 3 bases, with 13 bases between. The CDR3 protein is CASSSGTGVYNEQFF. The CDR3 DNA follows: TGTGCCAGCAGTTCCGGGACTGGGGTCTACAATGAGCAGTTCTTC.

In its sample, this clonotype was seen many times. V gene TRBV12-5 combines with J gene TRBJ2-7; D unclear. Trimming left V 7 bases short and J 0 bases short, with 10 bases between. This CDR3 is 13 amino acids long. The germline V gene has CDR1 LGHNT and CDR2 FRNRAP. CDR3 amino acids: CASALIPSYEQYF. CDR3 in DNA: TGTGCTAGTGCCCTCATTCCCTCCTACGAGCAGTACTTC.

This clonotype was recorded a few times. This chain links TRBV28 with TRBJ2-7, with D unclear. CDR1 is MDHEN and CDR2 is SYDVKM in the germline V gene. The CDR3 sequence is 11 residues long. V lost 10 bases and J 3 bases, leaving 10 bases between the germline ends. DNA of the CDR3: TGTGCCACCTACTTCAGCTACGAGCAGTACTTC. It specifies CATYFSYEQYF.

The chain recombines TRBV11-2 with TRBJ2-1, with 7 bases aligning to TRBD2. Trimming removed 0 bases from V and 9 bases from J; junction bases left unmatched: 5. CDR1 is SGHAT and CDR2 is FQNNGV in the germline V gene. The CDR3 runs to 14 residues. For the CDR3, the DNA is TGTGCCAGCAGCTTAGAAGAGTCGGGGGGTGAGCAGTTCTTC. This translates into CASSLEESGGEQFF.